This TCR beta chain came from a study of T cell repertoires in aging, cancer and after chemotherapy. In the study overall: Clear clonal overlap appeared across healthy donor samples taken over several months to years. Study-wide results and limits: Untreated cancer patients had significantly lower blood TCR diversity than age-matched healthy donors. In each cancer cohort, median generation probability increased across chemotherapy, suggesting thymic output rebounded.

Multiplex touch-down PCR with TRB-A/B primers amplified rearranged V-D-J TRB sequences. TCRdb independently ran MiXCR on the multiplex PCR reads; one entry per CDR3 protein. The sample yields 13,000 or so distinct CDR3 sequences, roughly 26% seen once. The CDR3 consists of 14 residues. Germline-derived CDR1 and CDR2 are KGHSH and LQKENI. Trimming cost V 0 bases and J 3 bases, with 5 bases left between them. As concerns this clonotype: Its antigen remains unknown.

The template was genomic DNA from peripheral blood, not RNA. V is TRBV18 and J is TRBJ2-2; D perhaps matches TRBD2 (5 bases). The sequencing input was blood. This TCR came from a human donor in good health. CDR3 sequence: CASSPPGDTGELFF. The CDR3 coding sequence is TGTGCCAGCTCACCACCGGGAGACACCGGGGAGCTGTTTTTT.